This TCR beta chain is drawn from a study of cytomegalovirus exposure and HLA in healthy donors. Germline lookup yields CDR1 SGHNT and CDR2 YYREEE (reference sequence). Trimming shortened V by 2 bases and J by 7 bases, and 10 bases separated the two germline ends. This CDR3 region has 13 residues. The PCR had 60 Vbeta and 13 Jbeta primers. Assay: immunoSEQ multiplex PCR; the TCRdb copy retains only in-frame clones and omits some. The sample carries about 180,000 clones, 75% to 85% recorded once. The source of this sequence is a girl aged 2-10 years in good health and CMV-seropositive. The rearrangement links TRBV5-4 to TRBJ2-1; D is possibly TRBD2 (5 bases). The sample was PBMCs. Here the CDR3 DNA reads TGTGCCAGCAGCTTCGGGAACCTTAATGAGCAGTTCTTC. Amino acids: CASSFGNLNEQFF.